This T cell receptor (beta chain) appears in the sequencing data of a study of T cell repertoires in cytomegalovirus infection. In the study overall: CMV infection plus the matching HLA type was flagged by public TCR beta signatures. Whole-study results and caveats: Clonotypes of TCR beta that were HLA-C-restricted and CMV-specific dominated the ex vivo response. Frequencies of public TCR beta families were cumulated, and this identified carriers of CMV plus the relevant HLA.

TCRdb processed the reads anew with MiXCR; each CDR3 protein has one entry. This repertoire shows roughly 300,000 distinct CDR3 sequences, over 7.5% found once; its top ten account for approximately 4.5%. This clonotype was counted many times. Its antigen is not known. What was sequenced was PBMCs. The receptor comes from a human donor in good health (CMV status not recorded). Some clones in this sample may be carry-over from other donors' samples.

CDR3 DNA sequence: TGTGCCAGCGCTAAGACTAGGCACAACAATTCACCCCTCCACTTT. Protein sequence: CASAKTRHNNSPLHF. V gene TRBV5-6 combines with J gene TRBJ1-6; D not resolved. Germline V lookup: CDR1 SGHDT, CDR2 YYEEEE. The V end lost 7 bases, the J end lost 7 bases, and 18 bases lay between the germline ends. The CDR3 is 15 amino acids.